This T cell receptor (beta chain) was identified during a study of blood T cell repertoires in COVID-19. About the study: Acute and convalescent COVID-19 samples came from the United States, Italy and Spain.

Source study methods: Cell counts per sample came from amplifying reference gene primers. TCRdb's table, derived via immunoSEQ multiplex PCR, lists solely in-frame clones and lacks some. V, J and clone size are those of that table, while D and trimming were read from the DNA. The sample consists of some 130,000 clones, 65% to 85% of them appearing once. J lost 7 bases, V lost 5 bases, and 6 bases had no gene match. There are 13 residues in the CDR3. Germline-derived CDR1 and CDR2 are SEHNR and FQNEAQ (reference sequence). The gene calls are TRBV7-9 and TRBJ1-2; 8 nucleotides match TRBD1. This sequence originates from a woman aged 80 or over with acute or convalescent COVID-19. The specimen sequenced was peripheral blood. In DNA form, the CDR3 reads TGTGCCAGCAGCCCGGACAGGGCTAGTGGCTACACCTTC. Encoded protein: CASSPDRASGYTF. Supplemented by reference TRBV7-9 and TRBJ1-2, the full variable domain reads DTGVSQNPRHKITKRGQNVTFRCDPISEHNRLYWYRQTLGQGPEFLTYFQNEAQLEKSRLLSDRFSAERPKGSFSTLEIQRTEQGDSAMYLCASSPDRASGYTFGSGTRLTVV.